This T cell receptor (beta chain) derives from a study of T-cell reconstitution after alpha-beta-depleted transplantation in children. The germline V gene has CDR1 SQVTM and CDR2 ANQGSEA. This CDR3 is 12 amino acids long. The ends were cut back, 3 bases at V and 7 bases at J, with 10 bases in the middle. For TCRbeta, the library was prepared with unique molecular identifiers. Each CDR3 protein gets one entry after TCRdb re-called the PCR reads with MiXCR. The sample holds over 45,000 distinct CDR3 sequences, roughly 45% seen once. General observations from the study: Several hundred expanded graft clones reportedly gave rise to the alpha-beta T cells present about two months after transplant. Day-60 TCRbeta diversity that was high in some patients was derived from surviving recipient T cells and thymic progenitors. Newly made T cells mostly supplied T-cell counts and diversity one year after transplant.

This clonotype came up once. Its cognate antigen is unknown. Sequencing used PBMCs, mostly from graft donor cells, obtained 360 days after TCRalphabeta/CD19-depleted stem cell transplant. V gene TRBV29-1 combines with J gene TRBJ2-1, with D perhaps TRBD2 (6 bases). The TCR was taken from a male patient between 5 and 17 years old who had a stem cell transplant for acute lymphoblastic leukemia, so the T cells may come from the graft donor. As DNA, the CDR3 is TGCAGCGTTGAGGAGGGGATGAATGAGCAGTTCTTC. Amino acid sequence: CSVEEGMNEQFF.